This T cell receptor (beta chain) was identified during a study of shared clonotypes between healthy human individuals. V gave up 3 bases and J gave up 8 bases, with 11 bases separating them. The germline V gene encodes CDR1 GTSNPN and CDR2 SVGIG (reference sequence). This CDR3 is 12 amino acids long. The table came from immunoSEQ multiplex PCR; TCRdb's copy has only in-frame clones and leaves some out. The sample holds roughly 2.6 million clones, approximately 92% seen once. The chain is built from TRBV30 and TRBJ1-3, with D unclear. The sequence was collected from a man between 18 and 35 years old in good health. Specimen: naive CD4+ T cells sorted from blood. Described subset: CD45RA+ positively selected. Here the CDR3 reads CAWSAGVYTIYF. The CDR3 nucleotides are TGTGCCTGGAGCGCCGGGGTATACACCATATATTTT.